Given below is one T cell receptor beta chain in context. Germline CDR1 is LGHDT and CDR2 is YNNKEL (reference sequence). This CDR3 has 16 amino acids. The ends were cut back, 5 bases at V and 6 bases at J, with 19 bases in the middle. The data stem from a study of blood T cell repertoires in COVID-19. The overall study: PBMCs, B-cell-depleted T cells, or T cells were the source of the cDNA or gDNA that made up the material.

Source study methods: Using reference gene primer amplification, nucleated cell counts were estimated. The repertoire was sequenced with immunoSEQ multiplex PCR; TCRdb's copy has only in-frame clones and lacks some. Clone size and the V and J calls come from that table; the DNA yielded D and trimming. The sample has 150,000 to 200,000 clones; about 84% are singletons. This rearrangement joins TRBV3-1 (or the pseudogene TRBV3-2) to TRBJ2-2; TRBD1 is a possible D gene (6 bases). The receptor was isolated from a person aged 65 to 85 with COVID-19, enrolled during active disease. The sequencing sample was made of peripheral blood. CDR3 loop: CASSGPQTGWPGELFF. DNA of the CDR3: TGTGCCAGCAGCGGCCCGCAAACAGGGTGGCCCGGGGAGCTGTTTTTT.